The 9 T cell receptor beta chains listed next were all sequenced from one sample in a study of T-cell reconstitution after alpha-beta-depleted transplantation in children (dated by TCRdb to 2016 to 2018). Library construction relied on PCR. Sequencing relied on an Illumina HiSeq 2500. To normalize quantification of the TCRbeta repertoire, the TCR libraries were built with molecular barcoding that relied on unique molecular identifiers. TCRdb reanalyzed the raw reads on its own, using fastp at Q25 for trimming and MiXCR for clone calling, and kept in-frame beta chains. Duplicate CDR3 protein sequences are folded into a single record with the most common DNA and genes. The sample profile shows about 510,000 distinct CDR3 sequences; about 10% of them were found once. The ten largest make up about 15% of the sample. Per the publication, the treatment or condition label means: allogeneic hematopoietic cell transplantation with graft depleted of TCRalphabeta T cells and CD19 B cells.

Sequenced here: PBMCs, mostly from graft donor cells, sampled 180 days after TCRalphabeta/CD19-depleted stem cell transplant. All receptors come from a female patient aged 2-9 years who had a stem cell transplant for aplastic anemia, so the T cells may come from the graft donor.

The V and J genes are TRBV5-5 and TRBJ2-1; 11 bases are shared with TRBD1. Trimming removed 2 bases from V and 6 bases from J; junction bases left unmatched: 4. The CDR3 covers 15 residues. Germline values: CDR1 SGHKS, CDR2 YYEKEE (reference sequence). The CDR3 DNA sequence: TGTGCCAGCAGCTTACCGGACAGGGGGCGCAATGAGCAGTTCTTC. Translation: CASSLPDRGRNEQFF.

This clonotype was found a few times. J is TRBJ2-1 and V is TRBV20-1, with 13 bases aligning to TRBD2. The germline gives CDR1 DFQATT, CDR2 SNEGSKA (reference sequence). Trimming at V came to 2 bases and at J to 4 bases, leaving 8 bases not matched to a gene. CDR3 size: 17 residues. This CDR3 reads CSARLTSGRAPYNEQFF. The CDR3 DNA reads TGCAGTGCTAGACTTACTAGCGGGAGGGCCCCATACAATGAGCAGTTCTTC.

This clonotype was seen a few times. The chain has TRBV7-2 and TRBJ1-5, with no clear D. The V gene lost 2 bases and the J gene lost 1 base, with 12 bases spanning the gap. CDR3 length: 16 amino acids. Germline V gene data show CDR1 as SGHTA and CDR2 as FQGNSA. DNA for the CDR3: TGTGCCAGCAGCTTATGGGCCCACGGAAGCAATCAGCCCCAGCATTTT. Translated, it gives CASSLWAHGSNQPQHF. The full variable domain, its missing parts supplied by reference TRBV7-2 and TRBJ1-5, is GAGVSQSPSNKVTEKGKDVELRCDPISGHTALYWYRQSLGQGLEFLIYFQGNSAPDKSGLPSDRFSAERTGGSVSTLTIQRTQQEDSAVYLCASSLWAHGSNQPQHFGDGTRLSIL.

This clonotype was observed a few times. This sequence joins TRBV20-1 and TRBJ1-2; D not resolved. Between the trimmed V and J ends, which lost 3 bases and 1 base, there was a span of 3 bases. This CDR3 has 11 residues. Germline CDR1 reads DFQATT; CDR2 reads SNEGSKA (reference sequence). The CDR3, as DNA: TGCAGTGCTAGTAGTAACTATGGCTACACCTTC. This encodes CSASSNYGYTF.

The CDR3 loop reads CSVEDPEQGTWTEAFF. For the CDR3, the DNA is TGCAGCGTTGAAGATCCTGAGCAGGGGACGTGGACTGAAGCTTTCTTT. The V call is TRBV29-1, the J call TRBJ1-1; TRBD1 might be the D (6 bases). Trimming removed 0 bases at V and 5 bases at J, with 19 bases between. Germline-derived CDR1 and CDR2 are SQVTM and ANQGSEA. The CDR3 has 16 residues.

The table lists this clonotype with a few counts. In DNA form, the CDR3 reads TGTGCCAGCAGTTACAAGGGGGCCCGGCCCCAGCATTTT. Its translation is CASSYKGARPQHF. The chain couples TRBV6-5 to TRBJ1-5, with TRBD1 identical over 7 bases. The CDR3 is 13 amino acids. The ends lost 2 bases at V and 9 bases at J; junction bases unmatched: 4. In germline, CDR1 is MNHEY, CDR2 SVGAGI.

This clonotype has a handful of counts. This chain connects TRBV5-1 to TRBJ1-5, with 7 bases matching TRBD1. Looked up from germline, CDR1 is SGHRS and CDR2 is YFSETQ. This CDR3 spans 15 amino acids. The V gene end was trimmed by 2 bases and the J gene end by 3 bases; junction bases not matched to a gene: 5. CDR3 residues: CASSLQGQNNQPQHF. Written as DNA, the CDR3 is TGCGCCAGCAGCTTACAGGGACAGAACAATCAGCCCCAGCATTTT.

V is TRBV12-3 or TRBV12-4 and J is TRBJ2-5; possibly TRBD1 or TRBD2 for D (5 bases each). This CDR3 comprises 15 residues. Trimming removed 8 bases at V and 4 bases at J, with 20 bases between. Here the CDR3 reads CASSFRDLFPETQYF. The CDR3 DNA follows: TGTGCCAGCTCGTTCAGGGACCTTTTTCCAGAGACCCAGTACTTC.

This chain connects TRBV28 to TRBJ2-1, with 10 bases matching TRBD2. The CDR3 contains 16 residues. J was trimmed by 4 bases and V by 5 bases; bases with no gene match: 8. Germline V gene data show CDR1 as MDHEN and CDR2 as SYDVKM. CDR3 protein: CASSPLASGGYNEQFF. For the CDR3, the DNA is TGTGCCAGCAGTCCCCTGGCTAGCGGGGGATACAATGAGCAGTTCTTC.